This TCR beta chain was sequenced in a study of PD-1 blockade in classical Hodgkin lymphoma. As for time point: newly diagnosed, previously untreated cHL patient sample. Study-level points and caveats: According to reports, newly diagnosed patients had lower baseline TCR diversity than healthy donors, and relapsed/refractory patients had lower baseline TCR diversity still.

Notes on this clone: Its antigen is still unknown.

Sequencing was performed with immunoSEQ multiplex PCR; in TCRdb, only in-frame clones are kept and a portion is missing. Here the sample spans about 22,000 clones, roughly 94% being singletons. The receptor's source is a human donor with classical Hodgkin lymphoma. The sample was peripheral blood mononuclear cells (PBMCs).

The CDR3 coding sequence is TGCAGAGGCTCCTACGAGCAGTACTTC. This gives the protein CRGSYEQYF. This rearrangement joins TRBV20-1 to TRBJ2-7; D remains ambiguous. Germline V lookup: CDR1 DFQATT, CDR2 SNEGSKA (reference sequence). CDR3 length: 9 residues.